These 30 T cell receptor beta chains share one sample of origin, sequenced in a study of CD8 T cells in Susac syndrome. Reverse transcription of about 0.45 to 1 ug RNA was carried out with random hexamers. MiXCR was run by TCRdb on the immunoSEQ multiplex PCR reads, yielding one entry per CDR3 protein. This sample has some 140,000 distinct CDR3 sequences, with around 86% found just once. What was sequenced was CD8+ T cells from PBMCs. The receptors come from a human donor with multiple sclerosis.

The chain recombines TRBV3-1 with TRBJ2-1, with D possibly matching TRBD1 (5 bases). The V end lost 2 bases, the J end lost 6 bases, and 23 bases lay between the germline ends. CDR1 LGHDT and CDR2 YNNKEL come from the germline V gene (reference sequence). This CDR3 spans 18 amino acids. The CDR3 sequence is CASSQKVLGSLGVNEQFF. The CDR3 region has the DNA TGTGCCAGCAGCCAAAAGGTGTTAGGGTCCTTAGGGGTCAATGAGCAGTTCTTC.

This sequence joins TRBV6-5 and TRBJ2-5; a possible D gene is TRBD1 (6 bases). This CDR3 region has 16 residues. The germline V gene has CDR1 MNHEY and CDR2 SVGAGI. V gave up 6 bases and J gave up 7 bases, with 24 bases separating them. The CDR3 DNA sequence: TGTGCCAGCAGCCTTACTTTAGACAGGCCTGATTTGACCCAGTACTTC. Encoded protein: CASSLTLDRPDLTQYF.

The genes are TRBV5-4 and TRBJ2-5; D is perhaps TRBD1 or TRBD2 (5 bases each). The CDR3 extends over 17 amino acids. Trimming removed 3 bases at V and 1 base at J, with 19 bases between. CDR1 SGHNT and CDR2 YYREEE come from the germline V gene (reference sequence). CDR3 sequence reads: CASSSGPPREGQETQYF. CDR3 in DNA: TGTGCCAGCAGCTCGGGACCCCCACGAGAGGGCCAAGAGACCCAGTACTTC.

This chain links TRBV20-1 with TRBJ2-1; no reliable D call. Germline loops: CDR1 DFQATT, CDR2 SNEGSKA (reference sequence). The CDR3 totals 13 residues. Trimming removed 1 base at V and 5 bases at J, with 9 bases between. CDR3 sequence reads: CSARGRTDNEQFF. The DNA for the CDR3 is TGCAGTGCTAGAGGACGGACCGACAATGAGCAGTTCTTC.

This clonotype was recorded only once. The J gene is TRBJ2-1, the V gene TRBV5-6; D remains ambiguous. The CDR3 has 17 amino acids. The germline V and J ends were trimmed by 0 bases and 1 base, with 14 bases remaining between them. Germline values: CDR1 SGHDT, CDR2 YYEEEE. CDR3 DNA: TGTGCCAGCAGCTTGGTTTGGGCTCGAACATCCTACAATGAGCAGTTCTTC. Translating gives CASSLVWARTSYNEQFF.

The chain combines TRBV27 with TRBJ1-5; D is unclear. V lost 4 bases to trimming and J lost 3 bases, with 10 bases between them. The CDR3 length is 14 residues. Germline CDR1 reads MNHEY; CDR2 reads SMNVEV (reference sequence). The CDR3 region has the DNA TGTGCCAGCAGTTCTGCGGGTCTCAATCAGCCCCAGCATTTT. It yields the protein CASSSAGLNQPQHF.

This sequence joins TRBV7-2 and TRBJ2-3, with D unresolved. The germline V and J ends were trimmed by 10 bases and 5 bases, with 25 bases remaining between them. Germline loops: CDR1 SGHTA, CDR2 FQGNSA. The CDR3 consists of 16 residues. The DNA for the CDR3 is TGTGCCACCGCCCATCCTAATACACCGCTTAAAGATACGCAGTATTTT. Its protein product is CATAHPNTPLKDTQYF.

This rearrangement joins TRBV4-1 to TRBJ2-1; 7 bases align to TRBD1. Per the germline V gene, CDR1 is MGHRA and CDR2 is YSYEKL. CDR3 length: 16 residues. V shed 2 bases and J 0 bases; nucleotides not matched to a gene: 4. The CDR3 nucleotides are TGCGCCAGCAGCCAACTACAGGGGAGCTCCTACAATGAGCAGTTCTTC. Encoded protein: CASSQLQGSSYNEQFF.

This clonotype was found a few times. This chain uses TRBV4-2 with TRBJ1-1, with 8 nucleotides matching TRBD1. Germline V lookup: CDR1 LGHNA, CDR2 YNFKEQ. This CDR3 is 16 amino acids long. Trimming took 4 bases from V and 1 from J; bases not matched to a gene: 8. CDR3 coding DNA: TGTGCCAGCAGCCCCTTGTCTGACAGGGGGAACACTGAAGCTTTCTTT. This translates into CASSPLSDRGNTEAFF.

The CDR3 DNA follows: TGTGCCAGCAGTGAAGGGGGGGCGAAGACTGAAGCTTTCTTT. It codes for CASSEGGAKTEAFF. The chain employs TRBV2 and TRBJ1-1; D is perhaps TRBD1 (6 bases). V gave up 1 base and J gave up 5 bases, with 11 bases separating them. This CDR3 is 14 amino acids long. Looked up from germline, CDR1 is SNHLY and CDR2 is FYNNEI.

The chain links TRBV4-2 to TRBJ2-1; no clear D. The V end lost 1 base, the J end lost 5 bases, and 3 bases lay between the germline ends. The V gene's germline CDR1 is LGHNA and CDR2 YNFKEQ. CDR3 length equals 12 residues. CDR3 DNA sequence: TGTGCCAGCAGCCAAGGAGACAATGAGCAGTTCTTC. This codes for CASSQGDNEQFF.

The chain recombines TRBV13 with TRBJ1-1; D remains ambiguous. The CDR3 extends over 13 amino acids. Trimming left V 0 bases short and J 5 bases short, with 7 bases between. The germline V gene has CDR1 PRHDT and CDR2 FYEKMQ (reference sequence). The CDR3 nucleotides read TGTGCCAGCAGCTTAGGGGCAGATACTGAAGCTTTCTTT. Its translation is CASSLGADTEAFF.

The V call is TRBV7-9, the J call TRBJ1-5, with D perhaps matching TRBD1 (5 bases). From germline, CDR1 is SEHNR and CDR2 FQNEAQ (reference sequence). This CDR3 comprises 16 residues. Trimming removed 5 bases at V and 6 bases at J, with 20 bases between. CDR3 DNA sequence: TGTGCCAGCAGCCAGACCGGGACCCCGACGGGTCAGCCCCAGCATTTT. Its translation: CASSQTGTPTGQPQHF.

The gene calls are TRBV29-1 and TRBJ2-1; 7 bases align to TRBD2. Germline trimming cut 2 bases from V and 2 bases from J; bases unmatched to any gene: 3. Germline V CDR1 and CDR2: SQVTM, ANQGSEA. CDR3 length: 14 residues. In DNA, the CDR3 is TGCAGCGTTGAAAGGGACTACCCCTACAATGAGCAGTTCTTC. Its protein product is CSVERDYPYNEQFF.

The chain is built from TRBV7-6 and TRBJ2-7, with D hard to call. CDR3 length: 13 amino acids. Germline lookup yields CDR1 SGHVS and CDR2 FNYEAQ. V was cut by 5 bases and J by 1 base, with 9 bases left in between. The CDR3 sequence is CASSPTNSYEQYF. The DNA for the CDR3 is TGTGCCAGCAGCCCCACTAATTCCTACGAGCAGTACTTC.

CDR3 protein: CAWSPDSNQPQHF. The CDR3 DNA sequence: TGTGCCTGGAGTCCGGATAGCAATCAGCCCCAGCATTTT. This rearrangement joins TRBV30 to TRBJ1-5, with D hard to call. Looked up from germline, CDR1 is GTSNPN and CDR2 is SVGIG (reference sequence). Deletions cut 2 bases from V and 0 bases from J, with 5 bases between. This CDR3 is 13 amino acids long.

The V call is TRBV4-1, the J call TRBJ2-3; 9 bases fit TRBD2. This CDR3 spans 16 amino acids. Looked up from germline, CDR1 is MGHRA and CDR2 is YSYEKL. The junction had 6 bases not matched to a gene; V was cut back by 1 base and J by 4 bases. The CDR3 sequence: CASSQGVSGGSDTQYF. The CDR3 DNA reads as TGCGCCAGCAGCCAAGGAGTGAGCGGGGGGTCAGATACGCAGTATTTT.

This clonotype was found a few times. This chain's CDR3 is CASGGNTIYF. As DNA, the CDR3 is TGTGCCAGCGGGGGGAACACCATATATTTT. This chain connects TRBV5-8 to TRBJ1-3; maybe TRBD1 (5 bases). In germline, CDR1 is SGHTS, CDR2 YDEGEE. The CDR3 runs 10 residues. The V end lost 7 bases, the J end lost 7 bases, and 6 bases lay between the germline ends.

The V gene is TRBV7-9, the J gene TRBJ1-2, with D perhaps TRBD1 (6 bases). Germline V gives CDR1 SEHNR, CDR2 FQNEAQ (reference sequence). Trimming cost V 7 bases and J 8 bases, with 14 bases left between them. CDR3 length equals 12 residues. The CDR3 nucleotides are TGTGCCAGCACCTCGAGGGGGGCGGGCTACACCTTC. Encoded protein: CASTSRGAGYTF.

V is TRBV27 and J is TRBJ2-3; D possibly corresponds to TRBD2 (6 bases). Germline values: CDR1 MNHEY, CDR2 SMNVEV (reference sequence). This CDR3 is 16 amino acids long. The V end lost 4 bases, the J end lost 6 bases, and 20 bases lay between the germline ends. In DNA form, the CDR3 reads TGTGCCAGCAGTTCCTTGGCGCGGGGCCCCCCTGATACGCAGTATTTT. As protein: CASSSLARGPPDTQYF.

The V call is TRBV9, the J call TRBJ2-3, with a tentative D call TRBD1 (5 bases). This CDR3 region has 14 residues. The germline V gene has CDR1 SGDLS and CDR2 YYNGEE. V lost 6 bases to trimming and J lost 6 bases, with 17 bases between them. As DNA, the CDR3 is TGTGCCAGCACCACCTGGGGCGGTACGGATACGCAGTATTTT. Its translation: CASTTWGGTDTQYF.

V usage is TRBV12-3 or TRBV12-4 and J usage is TRBJ1-2; D is unclear. V lost 3 bases, J lost 0 bases, and 26 bases lay in between. The CDR3 is 20 residues long. In nucleotides, the CDR3 is TGTGCCAGCAGTTTGGCACAGTCGTTTATTGTTCGGTGGCCTAACTATGGCTACACCTTC. Its translation is CASSLAQSFIVRWPNYGYTF.

V is TRBV7-9 and J is TRBJ2-3; a possible D gene is TRBD2 (5 bases). The V gene lost 6 bases and the J gene lost 5 bases, with 24 bases spanning the gap. The CDR3 totals 17 residues. Germline V gene lookup returns CDR1 SEHNR and CDR2 FQNEAQ (reference sequence). The CDR3 region is CASRDQRRMGWIDTQYF. CDR3 coding DNA: TGTGCCAGCAGAGACCAGAGGAGGATGGGGTGGATAGATACGCAGTATTTT.

V and J are TRBV7-9 and TRBJ1-2; weak D call: TRBD1 (5 bases). Deletions cut 5 bases from V and 0 bases from J, with 10 bases between. This CDR3 region has 14 residues. The germline gives CDR1 SEHNR, CDR2 FQNEAQ (reference sequence). CDR3 loop: CASSASGTNYGYTF. Here the CDR3 DNA reads TGTGCCAGCAGCGCCTCAGGGACTAACTATGGCTACACCTTC.

This clonotype was counted between two and nine times. The V gene is TRBV6-1, the J gene TRBJ1-5; no definite D call. The CDR3 is 13 amino acids. V shed 7 bases and J shed 5 bases, with 12 bases lying between them. The germline V gene encodes CDR1 MNHNS and CDR2 SASEGT. The CDR3, as DNA: TGTGCCAGCAAACGGCCCGGGGATCAGCCCCAGCATTTT. Residues: CASKRPGDQPQHF.

The rearrangement uses TRBV20-1 and TRBJ1-2; 8 bases map to TRBD1. CDR3 size: 15 residues. Germline V gives CDR1 DFQATT, CDR2 SNEGSKA (reference sequence). V dropped 6 bases and J dropped 5; count of bases not matched to a gene: 14. The CDR3 loop is CSATGGVGRTYGYTF. Written as DNA, the CDR3 is TGCAGTGCAACAGGGGGGGTCGGTAGGACGTATGGCTACACCTTC.

This chain links TRBV9 with TRBJ2-1; 11 positions agree with TRBD2. This CDR3 is 15 amino acids long. Germline lookup yields CDR1 SGDLS and CDR2 YYNGEE. After removal of 2 bases from V and 7 bases from J, the junction contained 5 bases not matched to a gene. In DNA, the CDR3 is TGTGCCAGCAGCGTGTTAGCGGGAGGGCCGAATGAGCAGTTCTTC. Translation: CASSVLAGGPNEQFF.

The chain joins TRBV7-9 to TRBJ2-5; D not resolved. Trimming cost V 5 bases and J 2 bases, with 12 bases left between them. Germline lookup yields CDR1 SEHNR and CDR2 FQNEAQ (reference sequence). The CDR3 is 14 residues long. CDR3 nucleotides: TGTGCCAGCAGCCATCCTCATGCTCAAGAGACCCAGTACTTC. Its protein product is CASSHPHAQETQYF.

The chain uses TRBV24-1 and TRBJ2-1; D gene uncertain. Germline V CDR1 and CDR2: KGHDR, SFDVKD. The CDR3 totals 14 residues. The ends were cut back, 3 bases at V and 8 bases at J, with 13 bases in the middle. CDR3 nucleotide sequence: TGTGCCACCAGTGATCAATCTACAGAGGATGAGCAGTTCTTC. It is translated as CATSDQSTEDEQFF.

The V gene is TRBV30, the J gene TRBJ1-2; D unclear. The length of the CDR3 is 13 residues. Per germline, CDR1 GTSNPN and CDR2 SVGIG (reference sequence). V was clipped by 0 bases and J by 8 bases, with 13 bases between them. CDR3 sequence (DNA): TGTGCCTGGAGTGTAGACTCCACTGGGGGCTACACCTTC. Protein product: CAWSVDSTGGYTF.